This paragraph covers one TCR beta chain sequence. Its antigen remains unidentified. This sample was included in a study of identical twins. Study-wide results and caveats: Reduced insertions were recorded for abundant cord blood beta clonotypes, with no such pattern in memory repertoires. Twin sharing of out-of-frame TCR alpha was underestimated by models in monozygotic pairs.

This CDR3 region has 16 residues. Germline values: CDR1 SGHAT, CDR2 FQNNGV. Trimming took 6 bases from V and 0 from J, leaving 15 bases between them. TCRdb processed the 5' RACE reads anew with MiXCR; each CDR3 protein has one entry. The sample records about 890,000 distinct CDR3 sequences, over 9% being singletons. These data were also reused for a study on yellow fever vaccine responses in identical twins.

The specimen sequenced was PBMCs. The TCR originated in a woman between 18 and 29 years old in good health. The rearrangement joins TRBV11-2 to TRBJ2-1; perhaps TRBD2 as D (5 bases). The CDR3 DNA reads TGTGCCAGCAGATCCCCAGCGGTCCACTCCTACAATGAGCAGTTCTTC. Protein sequence: CASRSPAVHSYNEQFF.